The present TCR beta chain was sequenced within a study of cytomegalovirus exposure and HLA in healthy donors. Study details: Genotyping of 300 to 450 donors showed that roughly 80% belonged to the Caucasian-associated ancestry cluster.

As concerns this clone: Its antigen is still unknown.

The CDR3 is made up of 15 amino acids. Germline CDR1 is SGHNT and CDR2 is YENEEA. J gave up 2 bases and V 5 bases, and 9 bases lay outside the gene matches. Study findings and constraints: Differences between HLA loci emerged in a later analysis of TCR association rates, with DRB1 most and HLA-C fewest. An analysis was carried out at a later point. It showed that HLA-associated TCR beta chains were more clonally expanded than equally common non-associated chains. Because they were indistinguishable, some V segments, including TRBV6-2 and TRBV6-3, were excluded.

The primer mix had 60 Vbeta and 13 Jbeta primers. Measured with immunoSEQ multiplex PCR; TCRdb has only the in-frame clones, and not every one. The sample consists of over 85,000 clones, 70% to 80% of them appearing once. The V gene is TRBV11-3, the J gene TRBJ2-7; TRBD1 matches 7 bases. The receptor was derived from a female donor in good health and CMV-seronegative. The source material was PBMCs. CDR3 nucleotide sequence: TGTGCCAGCAGCCGCCACGGACAGGCGACCTACGAGCAGTACTTC. This translates into CASSRHGQATYEQYF.